This TCR beta chain was found in a study of early stage breast cancer tumors. About the study: Of around 15 invasive breast tumors, fewer than 13 were hormone receptor-positive, HER2-negative. Among about twelve ER+/PR+/HER2- tumors, eight were ductal, four lobular.

Germline lookup yields CDR1 LNHDA and CDR2 SQIVND (reference sequence). The CDR3 contains 15 residues. The V end was cut by 4 bases, the J end by 3 bases, with 13 bases between. Each sample had two DNA replicates, 0.5 ug blood or approximately 1.5 ug tissue. Libraries were prepared by immunoSEQ multiplex PCR; TCRdb keeps only in-frame clonotypes and omits some of them. Of tens of thousands of clones detected, approximately 80% appear once; the ten largest clones hold approximately 11%. Study conclusions and caveats: Enriched TCRB sequences shared across patients were mostly commonly generated sequences.

About this clone: Its antigen remains unknown.

The material sequenced was blood. The chain has TRBV19 and TRBJ1-5, with TRBD1 as a possible D gene (6 bases). The TCR originated in a person in their 60s with breast cancer. CDR3 amino acids: CASSTDGGDNQPQHF. DNA for the CDR3: TGTGCCAGTAGTACCGATGGGGGCGACAATCAGCCCCAGCATTTT.